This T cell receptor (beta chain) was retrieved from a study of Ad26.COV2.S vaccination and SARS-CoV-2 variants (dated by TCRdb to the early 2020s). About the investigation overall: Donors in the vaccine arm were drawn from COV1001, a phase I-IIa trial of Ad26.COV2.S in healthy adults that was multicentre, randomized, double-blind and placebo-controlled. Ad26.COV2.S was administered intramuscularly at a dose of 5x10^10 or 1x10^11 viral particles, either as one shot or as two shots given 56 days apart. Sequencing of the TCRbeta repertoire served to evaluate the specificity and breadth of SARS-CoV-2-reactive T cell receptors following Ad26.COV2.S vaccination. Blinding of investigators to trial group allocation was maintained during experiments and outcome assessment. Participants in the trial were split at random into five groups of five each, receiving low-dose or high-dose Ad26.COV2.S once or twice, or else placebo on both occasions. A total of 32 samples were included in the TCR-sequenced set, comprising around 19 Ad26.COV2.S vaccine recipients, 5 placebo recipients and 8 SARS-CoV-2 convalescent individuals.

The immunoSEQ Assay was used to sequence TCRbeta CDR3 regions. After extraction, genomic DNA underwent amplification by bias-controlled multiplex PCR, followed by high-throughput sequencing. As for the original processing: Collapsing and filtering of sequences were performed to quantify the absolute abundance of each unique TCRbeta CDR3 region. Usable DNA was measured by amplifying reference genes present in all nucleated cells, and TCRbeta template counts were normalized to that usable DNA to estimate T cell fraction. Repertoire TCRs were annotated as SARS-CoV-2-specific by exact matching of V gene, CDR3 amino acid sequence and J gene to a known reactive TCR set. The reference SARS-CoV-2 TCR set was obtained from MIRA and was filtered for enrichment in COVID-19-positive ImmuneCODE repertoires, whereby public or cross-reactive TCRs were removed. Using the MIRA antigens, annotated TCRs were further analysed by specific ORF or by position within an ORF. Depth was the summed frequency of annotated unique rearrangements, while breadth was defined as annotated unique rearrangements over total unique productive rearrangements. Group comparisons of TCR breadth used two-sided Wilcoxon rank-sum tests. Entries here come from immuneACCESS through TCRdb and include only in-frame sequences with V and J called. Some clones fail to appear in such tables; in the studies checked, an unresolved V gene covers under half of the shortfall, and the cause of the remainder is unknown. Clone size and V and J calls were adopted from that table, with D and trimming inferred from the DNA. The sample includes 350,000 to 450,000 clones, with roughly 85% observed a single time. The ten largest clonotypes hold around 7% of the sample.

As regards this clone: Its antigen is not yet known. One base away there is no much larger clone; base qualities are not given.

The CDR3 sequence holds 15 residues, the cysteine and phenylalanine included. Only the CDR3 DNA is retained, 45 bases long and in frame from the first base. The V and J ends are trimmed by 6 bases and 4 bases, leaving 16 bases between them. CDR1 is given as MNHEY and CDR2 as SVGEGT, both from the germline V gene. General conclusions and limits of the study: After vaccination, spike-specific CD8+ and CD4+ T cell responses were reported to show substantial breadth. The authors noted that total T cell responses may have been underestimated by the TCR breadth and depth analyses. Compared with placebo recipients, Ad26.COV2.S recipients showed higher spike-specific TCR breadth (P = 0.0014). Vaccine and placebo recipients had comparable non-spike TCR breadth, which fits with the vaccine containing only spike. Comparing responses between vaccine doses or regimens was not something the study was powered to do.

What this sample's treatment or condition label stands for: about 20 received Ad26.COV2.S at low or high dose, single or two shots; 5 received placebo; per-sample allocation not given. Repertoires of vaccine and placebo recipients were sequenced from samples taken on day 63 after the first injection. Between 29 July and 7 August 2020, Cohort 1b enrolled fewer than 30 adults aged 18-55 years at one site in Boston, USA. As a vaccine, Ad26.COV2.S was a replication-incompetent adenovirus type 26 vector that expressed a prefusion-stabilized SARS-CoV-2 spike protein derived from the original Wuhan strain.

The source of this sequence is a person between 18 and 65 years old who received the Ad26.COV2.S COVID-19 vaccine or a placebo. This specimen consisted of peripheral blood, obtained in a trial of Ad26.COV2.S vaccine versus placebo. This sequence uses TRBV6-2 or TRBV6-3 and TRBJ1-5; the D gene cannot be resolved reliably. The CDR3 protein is CASSPPGRANQPQHF. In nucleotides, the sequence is TGTGCCAGCAGCCCCCCGGGTAGGGCTAATCAGCCCCAGCATTTT.